A single sample gave rise to the 7 T cell receptor beta chains below, sequenced in a study of early T cells in non-severe SARS-CoV-2 infection. Using its own MiXCR run on the 5' RACE reads, TCRdb lists one record per CDR3 protein. The repertoire holds roughly 68,000 distinct CDR3 sequences, with roughly 5% as singletons. Material: whole blood. The source of these receptors is an adult who was a healthcare worker with PCR-confirmed SARS-CoV-2 infection or an uninfected control (not recorded which).

Only one count was recorded for this clonotype. A much larger clonotype is one base distant, so this may be a read error. This CDR3 fails to terminate in the conserved phenylalanine or tryptophan, so it likely reflects a read error. The chain employs TRBV19 and TRBJ1-1, with D unclear. The germline V gene encodes CDR1 LNHDA and CDR2 SQIVND (reference sequence). Trimming removed 3 bases at V and 4 bases at J, with 6 bases between. The CDR3 is 12 amino acids. The CDR3 spells CASSIRRTEAFC. The CDR3 DNA sequence: TGTGCCAGTAGTATCCGTCGCACTGAAGCTTTCTGT.

This clonotype was counted ten times or more. The J gene is TRBJ2-3, the V gene TRBV9; D is unclear. Per the germline V gene, CDR1 is SGDLS and CDR2 is YYNGEE. This CDR3 is built from 13 residues. V lost 0 bases to trimming and J lost 6 bases, with 8 bases between them. The CDR3 DNA follows: TGTGCCAGCAGCGTAGCTAAGTTTGATACGCAGTATTTT. Translated, it gives CASSVAKFDTQYF.

This clonotype was detected many times. This rearrangement joins TRBV20-1 to TRBJ1-2, with D unresolved. V lost 3 bases to trimming and J lost 4 bases, with 12 bases between them. Germline CDR1 and CDR2: DFQATT and SNEGSKA (reference sequence). The CDR3 extends over 13 amino acids. As DNA, the CDR3 is TGCAGTGCTAGTGCCTCGACGGGCTATGGCTACACCTTC. It specifies CSASASTGYGYTF.

The sample holds many counts of this clonotype. The rearrangement joins TRBV11-2 to TRBJ2-2; D is unclear. Germline assignment: CDR1 SGHAT and CDR2 FQNNGV. This CDR3 has 14 amino acids. Trimming shortened V by 9 bases and J by 0 bases, and 11 bases separated the two germline ends. CDR3 DNA sequence: TGTGCCAGTGCGACTGACGCGAACACCGGGGAGCTGTTTTTT. Protein: CASATDANTGELFF.

This clonotype came up many times. CDR3 nucleotide sequence: TGTGCCAGCAGTCCCCCAGGCGGGACCTACAATGAGCAGTTCTTC. Translated, it gives CASSPPGGTYNEQFF. This chain connects TRBV6-5 to TRBJ2-1, with D perhaps matching TRBD2 (6 bases). The CDR3 has 15 residues. CDR1 is MNHEY, CDR2 SVGAGI, per germline. V lost 5 bases and J 2 bases, leaving 13 bases between the germline ends.

This clonotype was recorded at least ten times. The rearrangement joins TRBV30 to TRBJ1-1; D might be TRBD1 (5 bases). The CDR3 is 12 residues long. CDR1 and CDR2 (germline): GTSNPN, SVGIG (reference sequence). The CDR3 nucleotides read TGTGGGGTGGACGGGCAGGGCACTGAAGCTTTCTTT. It codes for CGVDGQGTEAFF. The entire variable domain, with the rest obtained from reference TRBV30 and TRBJ1-1, is as follows: SQTIHQWPATLVQPVGSPLSLECTVEGTSNPNLYWYRQAAGRGLQLLFYSVGIGQISSEVPQNLSASRPQDRQFILSSKKLLLSDSGFYLCGVDGQGTEAFFGQGTRLTVV.

This clonotype was seen ten or more times. The chain links TRBV7-9 to TRBJ1-1; D uncertain. Germline V lookup: CDR1 SEHNR, CDR2 FQNEAQ (reference sequence). Deletions cut 5 bases from V and 1 base from J, with 14 bases between. The CDR3 totals 15 residues. The CDR3 is CASSPDGDWNTEAFF. CDR3 coding DNA: TGTGCCAGCAGCCCGGATGGTGACTGGAACACTGAAGCTTTCTTT.